Listed here is a single TCR beta chain. Its antigen remains unidentified. The J segment lost 7 bases and the V segment lost 10 bases, leaving 7 bases of the junction unmatched. Germline V gives CDR1 ENHRY, CDR2 SYGVKD. The CDR3 runs to 13 residues. These data come from a study of OX40 agonist ivuxolimab in advanced cancers. Looking at the study overall: Intravenous ivuxolimab was administered to patients every 2 weeks at 0.01 to 10 mg/kg.

General study findings and limits: Expanded clones tended on average to be more numerous among CD8+ T cells than CD4+.

At cycle 4 day 1, cycle 7 day 1, and baseline, blood was sampled. Generated by immunoSEQ multiplex PCR, the TCRdb table keeps only in-frame clones and is missing some. This sample has more than 80,000 clones, with about 87% found just once. Specimen: CD4+ or CD8+ T cells sorted from blood, collected in a trial of the OX40 agonist ivuxolimab. The sequence derives from an adult with an advanced solid tumor such as melanoma, head and neck, liver or kidney cancer. The V gene is TRBV10-3, the J gene TRBJ1-4; 9 nucleotides align to TRBD1. CDR3 bases: TGTGCCACCCGGACAGGGGCGGTTGAAAAACTGTTTTTT. This codes for CATRTGAVEKLFF.